One and the same sample provided the 23 T cell receptor beta chains below, sequenced in a study of radiation and T cells in renal cell carcinoma. The method was immunoSEQ multiplex PCR; TCRdb's version includes in-frame clones alone and lacks a portion of them. The table lists approximately 75,000 clones, about 81% of them singletons. Time point given: blood 2 weeks post-SBRT. The treatment: 15 Gy SBRT to primary tumor, nephrectomy 4 weeks later. The sample in question was blood, obtained from a patient whose treatment included radiotherapy and nephrectomy. All receptors derive from a man in his sixties with renal cell carcinoma.

This clone occurred many times. V gene TRBV5-1 combines with J gene TRBJ2-1; maybe TRBD1 (6 bases). Trimming removed 4 bases at V and 7 bases at J, with 12 bases between. Germline CDR1 and CDR2: SGHRS and YFSETQ. CDR3 length equals 13 residues. In DNA form, the CDR3 reads TGCGCCAGCAGCGCTTACAGGGTAAATGAGCAGTTCTTC. As protein: CASSAYRVNEQFF.

Relative to its sample, this clone is medium-sized. The chain employs TRBV7-6 and TRBJ2-7, with D uncertain. The V gene's germline CDR1 is SGHVS and CDR2 FNYEAQ. V gave up 2 bases and J gave up 6 bases, with 11 bases separating them. The CDR3 consists of 13 residues. The CDR3: CASSLNGKGEQYF. The CDR3 region has the DNA TGTGCCAGCAGCTTAAATGGCAAGGGCGAGCAGTACTTC.

The rearrangement uses TRBV4-2 and TRBJ2-3; 7 bases align to TRBD2. The V and J ends lost 2 bases and 2 bases, in that order; junction bases with no gene match: 7. The CDR3 length is 16 residues. CDR1 LGHNA and CDR2 YNFKEQ come from the germline V gene. In nucleotides, the CDR3 is TGTGCCAGCAGCCAAACGTACAGCGGGATCACAGATACGCAGTATTTT. Translation gives CASSQTYSGITDTQYF.

The chain couples TRBV11-2 to TRBJ1-5, with D perhaps TRBD1 (5 bases). The V gene's germline CDR1 is SGHAT and CDR2 FQNNGV. V dropped 2 bases and J dropped 3 bases, with 14 bases sitting between them. The CDR3 sequence is 16 residues long. The CDR3 bases are TGTGCCAGCAGCTTAAATTCGGGGGTTACCAATCAGCCCCAGCATTTT. Translation: CASSLNSGVTNQPQHF.

The rearrangement uses TRBV28 and TRBJ2-2; D might be TRBD1 (7 bases). The CDR3 has 15 amino acids. Germline CDR1 reads MDHEN; CDR2 reads SYDVKM. V lost 8 bases to trimming and J lost 4 bases, with 17 bases between them. The chain's CDR3 is CASQGGPFGTGELFF. The CDR3 bases are TGTGCCAGCCAGGGGGGACCATTCGGCACCGGGGAGCTGTTTTTT.

The chain joins TRBV10-3 to TRBJ1-1; D may be TRBD1 (5 bases). The V and J ends lost 6 bases and 1 base respectively, with 9 bases between them. Looked up from germline, CDR1 is ENHRY and CDR2 is SYGVKD. This CDR3 has 13 amino acids. CDR3 bases: TGTGCCATCAGGGGACCGACGAACACTGAAGCTTTCTTT. It translates to CAIRGPTNTEAFF.

The count of this clone is one. The rearrangement uses TRBV4-3 and TRBJ2-5; D is undetermined. CDR3 length: 13 residues. The germline gives CDR1 LGHNA, CDR2 YSLEER. V lost 1 base and J 5 bases, leaving 8 bases between the germline ends. CDR3 nucleotide sequence: TGCGCCAGCAGCCAAGTGGGTGGGGAGACCCAGTACTTC. Translated, it gives CASSQVGGETQYF.

Remarks on this clone: Within the sample, other DNA sequences also encode this same CDR3. V is TRBV29-1 and J is TRBJ1-1; 7 nucleotides align to TRBD1. The CDR3 has 13 residues. Germline trimming cut 6 bases from V and 0 bases from J; bases unmatched to any gene: 4. Germline CDR1 SQVTM, CDR2 ANQGSEA. CDR3 loop: CSVRGQMNTEAFF. Written as DNA, the CDR3 is TGCAGCGTCCGGGGACAGATGAACACTGAAGCTTTCTTT.

This clone was seen a handful of times. V and J are TRBV29-1 and TRBJ1-1; 7 bases are a match to TRBD1. V was clipped by 7 bases and J by 2 bases; unmatched bases: 7. The CDR3 loop spans 13 amino acids. Germline-derived CDR1 and CDR2 are SQVTM and ANQGSEA. The chain's CDR3 is CSARDRPNTEAFF. CDR3 DNA sequence: TGCAGCGCCCGGGACAGACCTAACACTGAAGCTTTCTTT. Full variable domain (rest looked up from reference TRBV29-1 and TRBJ1-1): SAVISQKPSRDICQRGTSLTIQCQVDSQVTMMFWYRQQPGQSLTLIATANQGSEATYESGFVIDKFPISRPNLTFSTLTVSNMSPEDSSIYLCSARDRPNTEAFFGQGTRLTVV.

The V and J genes are TRBV15 and TRBJ2-3; D is uncertain. The CDR3 length is 13 residues. Germline V CDR1 and CDR2: LNHNV, YYDKDF (reference sequence). Trimming removed 5 bases from V and 1 base from J, with 7 bases in between. The chain's CDR3 is CATSARGTDTQYF. In DNA, the CDR3 is TGTGCCACCAGCGCCCGGGGCACAGATACGCAGTATTTT.

The rearrangement joins TRBV6-1 to TRBJ1-2; weak D call: TRBD1 (6 bases). V shed 4 bases and J shed 7 bases, with 16 bases lying between them. The V gene's germline CDR1 is MNHNS and CDR2 SASEGT. This CDR3 is 14 amino acids long. The CDR3 DNA sequence: TGTGCCAGCAGTGTGAAGGGAGGGGGTAGTGGCTACACCTTC. Its translation is CASSVKGGGSGYTF.

The genes are TRBV5-1 and TRBJ2-7; TRBD1 is a possible D gene (5 bases). V was cut by 4 bases and J by 0 bases, with 20 bases left in between. The CDR3 runs to 17 residues. CDR1 SGHRS and CDR2 YFSETQ come from the germline V gene. CDR3: CASSPDTVTLSSYEQYF. The CDR3 region has the DNA TGCGCCAGCAGCCCGGACACTGTCACTCTGAGCTCCTACGAGCAGTACTTC. Looking up the rest from reference TRBV5-1 and TRBJ2-7 gives the full variable domain: KAGVTQTPRYLIKTRGQQVTLSCSPISGHRSVSWYQQTPGQGLQFLFEYFSETQRNKGNFPGRFSGRQFSNSRSEMNVSTLELGDSALYLCASSPDTVTLSSYEQYFGPGTRLTVT.

V is TRBV10-3 and J is TRBJ2-1; 10 bases are a match to TRBD1. CDR3 length: 14 amino acids. Unmatched junction bases numbered 5, after V lost 4 bases and J lost 8 bases. The V gene's germline CDR1 is ENHRY and CDR2 SYGVKD. In DNA, the CDR3 is TGTGCCATCAGTGGACAGGGGGCCGGAGATGAGCAGTTCTTC. Amino acid sequence: CAISGQGAGDEQFF.

The rearrangement uses TRBV7-9 and TRBJ1-1; 7 bases fit TRBD1. This CDR3 spans 14 amino acids. V trimming: 3 bases; J trimming: 4 bases; junction bases outside the gene matches: 5. Per germline, CDR1 SEHNR and CDR2 FQNEAQ (reference sequence). Here the CDR3 reads CASSLWDRTTEAFF. CDR3 nucleotide sequence: TGTGCCAGCAGCTTGTGGGACAGAACCACTGAAGCTTTCTTT.

In its sample, this clone was seen once. The chain employs TRBV6-1 and TRBJ1-2; D call uncertain. Per germline, CDR1 MNHNS and CDR2 SASEGT. Trimming took 7 bases from V and 8 from J, leaving 20 bases between them. The CDR3 totals 14 residues. The CDR3 is CASTPPADSLGYTF. For the CDR3, the DNA is TGTGCCAGCACCCCCCCGGCAGATTCTCTCGGCTACACCTTC.

The V gene is TRBV5-1, the J gene TRBJ2-3; 12 bases are a match to TRBD2. The trim removed 3 bases at V and 5 bases at J, leaving 1 base unmatched. CDR3 length: 14 residues. Germline V CDR1 and CDR2: SGHRS, YFSETQ. The CDR3 DNA is TGCGCCAGCAGCTGGGGACTAGCGGGAGATACGCAGTATTTT. As protein: CASSWGLAGDTQYF.

The chain employs TRBV6-5 and TRBJ2-2; D not certain. Per germline, CDR1 MNHEY and CDR2 SVGAGI. The CDR3 loop spans 14 amino acids. Trimming took off 2 bases at V and 0 bases at J, with 4 bases between the two ends. CDR3 DNA: TGTGCCAGCAGTTACGCCACGAACACCGGGGAGCTGTTTTTT. Residues: CASSYATNTGELFF.

This clone was seen just once. The chain uses TRBV5-4 and TRBJ2-1; 7 bases are a match to TRBD1. This CDR3 has 16 residues. The germline CDR1 and CDR2 sequences are SGHNT and YYREEE (reference sequence). V was clipped by 0 bases and J by 8 bases; unmatched bases: 11. The CDR3: CASSLGGQFFWDEQFF. The CDR3 DNA sequence: TGTGCCAGCAGCTTGGGGGGACAGTTTTTTTGGGATGAGCAGTTCTTC.

V and J are TRBV10-1 and TRBJ2-5; perhaps TRBD1 as D (6 bases). Trimming took off 4 bases at V and 4 bases at J, with 10 bases between the two ends. The CDR3 covers 13 residues. Germline V gives CDR1 WNHNN, CDR2 SYGVQD (reference sequence). In DNA form, the CDR3 reads TGCGCCAGCAGTGGACAGGTTGGAGAGACCCAGTACTTC. As protein: CASSGQVGETQYF.

V usage is TRBV7-2 and J usage is TRBJ2-1; D may be TRBD2 (6 bases). This CDR3 spans 14 amino acids. The V end was cut by 5 bases, the J end by 10 bases, with 18 bases between. The V gene's germline CDR1 is SGHTA and CDR2 FQGNSA. The CDR3: CASSQTPGGREQFF. CDR3 sequence (DNA): TGTGCCAGCAGCCAAACGCCCGGGGGTCGCGAGCAGTTCTTC.

In nucleotides, the CDR3 is TGCAGCGTTCGGACTAGCGGGAGAGAGACCCAGTACTTC. Its translation: CSVRTSGRETQYF. The chain uses TRBV29-1 and TRBJ2-5; 13 bases are shared with TRBD2. J gave up 4 bases and V 5 bases, and 1 base lay outside the gene matches. CDR3 size: 13 residues. Germline CDR1 SQVTM, CDR2 ANQGSEA.

The V and J genes are TRBV10-3 and TRBJ2-5, with TRBD2 matching 14 bases. Germline V lookup: CDR1 ENHRY, CDR2 SYGVKD. V lost 4 bases to trimming and J lost 4 bases; unmatched junction nucleotides: 8. CDR3 size: 17 residues. CDR3 sequence: CAISGGTSGSMGETQYF. CDR3 coding DNA: TGTGCCATCAGTGGTGGGACTAGCGGGAGCATGGGAGAGACCCAGTACTTC.

The V and J genes are TRBV27 and TRBJ2-3; D unresolved. The CDR3 totals 11 residues. V was shortened by 2 bases and J by 5 bases, with 2 bases between the two germline ends. CDR1 and CDR2 from the germline V gene are MNHEY and SMNVEV (reference sequence). In DNA, the CDR3 is TGTGCCAGCAGTTTACAAGATACGCAGTATTTT. Its translation: CASSLQDTQYF.